The table lists the clone carrying this TCR beta chain with a count of one. Its antigen is not known. V was cut by 4 bases and J by 3 bases, with 9 bases left in between. Germline V gene sequence: CDR1 SEHNR, CDR2 FQNEAQ (reference sequence). This CDR3 has 13 residues. The data were obtained in a study of follicular helper T cells after annual influenza vaccination. Study overall: Sampling occurred days 0, 7 and 28 after each influenza vaccination.

TCRdb's table, derived via immunoSEQ multiplex PCR, lists solely in-frame clones and lacks some. This table holds approximately 12,000 clones, 60% to 80% found once. Noted time point: 2015-2016 season, pre-vaccination. Study-level results: Only roughly 10-20% of analyzed cells yielded productive TCRB sequences.

The rearrangement uses TRBV7-9 and TRBJ1-1, with no clear D. Sequenced here: CXCR5+ CD38- circulating T follicular helper cells from blood, sampled on the day of influenza vaccination. As to subset: circulating Tfh, non-naive CD4+CXCR5+PD-1+ (ICOS+CD38+ or ICOS-CD38-). This receptor was obtained from an adult who received the influenza vaccine. The CDR3 is CASSSMQYTEAFF. The CDR3 nucleotides read TGTGCCAGCAGCTCGATGCAGTACACTGAAGCTTTCTTT. Looking up the rest from reference TRBV7-9 and TRBJ1-1 gives the full variable domain: DTGVSQNPRHKITKRGQNVTFRCDPISEHNRLYWYRQTLGQGPEFLTYFQNEAQLEKSRLLSDRFSAERPKGSFSTLEIQRTEQGDSAMYLCASSSMQYTEAFFGQGTRLTVV.